This entry lists 26 T cell receptor beta chains sequenced from one sample in a study of shared T cell receptors in the human thymus. TCRdb keeps only in-frame clones here, not all; method: immunoSEQ multiplex PCR. The sample has more than 550,000 clones, approximately 89% seen once. The sample was also linked to a second study, of human thymus T cells.

Sequenced: thymocytes. These receptors all come from a boy under two years old with a congenital heart defect.

This sequence joins TRBV4-1 and TRBJ2-3, with 12 nucleotides matching TRBD2. The CDR3 totals 19 residues. The germline V gene encodes CDR1 MGHRA and CDR2 YSYEKL. The V segment lost 4 bases and the J segment 0 bases; nucleotides outside the gene matches: 11. The CDR3 DNA reads TGCGCCAGCAGCCCTCAGACTAGCGGGAGTACCTATAGCACAGATACGCAGTATTTT. This gives the protein CASSPQTSGSTYSTDTQYF.

The rearrangement uses TRBV5-1 and TRBJ2-7; maybe TRBD1 (6 bases). CDR1 is SGHRS, CDR2 YFSETQ, per germline. The CDR3 length is 16 residues. Trimming stripped 3 bases from V and 5 bases from J, with 21 bases between. The CDR3 coding sequence is TGCGCCAGCAGCTCCCGACCGAGACAGGTTCGGGACGAGCAGTACTTC. Translation gives CASSSRPRQVRDEQYF.

CDR3 protein: CASSHETSEQYF. In DNA form, the CDR3 reads TGCGCCAGCAGCCATGAGACTAGCGAGCAGTACTTC. The V call is TRBV4-1, the J call TRBJ2-5; maybe TRBD2 (6 bases). The DNA end is a closer match to TRBJ2-7, so the J assignment may be wrong. The CDR3 consists of 12 residues. Germline CDR1 and CDR2: MGHRA and YSYEKL.

The DNA for the CDR3 is TGTGCCAGCAGCCAAGATGATCGGGACAGGGCCTTCTACGAGCAGTACTTC. It codes for CASSQDDRDRAFYEQYF. The gene calls are TRBV14 and TRBJ2-7; 9 bases are shared with TRBD1. J gave up 3 bases and V 0 bases, and 9 bases lay outside the gene matches. The V gene's germline CDR1 is SGHDN and CDR2 FVKESK. The CDR3 consists of 17 residues.

The CDR3 sequence is CASSEAIAGGPGDEQFF. CDR3 nucleotide sequence: TGTGCCAGCAGTGAAGCTATCGCGGGAGGGCCGGGGGATGAGCAGTTCTTC. The chain carries TRBV2 and TRBJ2-1; TRBD2 matches at 9 bases. The CDR3 has 17 amino acids. Germline V lookup: CDR1 SNHLY, CDR2 FYNNEI. Trimming removed 0 bases from V and 8 bases from J; junction bases left unmatched: 11.

The chain carries TRBV6-5 and TRBJ2-2; 10 positions match TRBD2. Germline V gene sequence: CDR1 MNHEY, CDR2 SVGAGI. Unmatched junction bases numbered 7, after V lost 8 bases and J lost 7 bases. CDR3 length: 14 amino acids. CDR3 region: CASGTSGTGGELFF. CDR3 coding DNA: TGTGCCAGCGGAACTAGCGGGACCGGCGGGGAGCTGTTTTTT.

The chain uses TRBV12-2 and TRBJ1-6; the table's D call TRBD1 went unverified against the DNA. TRBV12-2 is a pseudogene segment. This CDR3 has 14 amino acids. CDR3 bases: TGTGCAAGTCGCCGGACAGGGGTAAATTCACCCCTCCACTTT. Protein product: CASRRTGVNSPLHF.

The rearrangement links TRBV28 to TRBJ1-2; 8 bases agree with TRBD1. V lost 5 bases, J lost 3 bases, and 11 bases stayed unmatched. CDR3 length equals 16 residues. Germline V gene data show CDR1 as MDHEN and CDR2 as SYDVKM. The CDR3 DNA reads as TGTGCCAGCAGTGGGTTCCGTGGACAGGGATACTATGGCTACACCTTC. It yields the protein CASSGFRGQGYYGYTF.

The rearrangement uses TRBV15 and TRBJ2-4; D remains ambiguous. Per the germline V gene, CDR1 is LNHNV and CDR2 is YYDKDF (reference sequence). Trimming shortened V by 0 bases and J by 2 bases, and 2 bases separated the two germline ends. The CDR3 spans 13 residues. The CDR3 DNA follows: TGTGCCACCAGCAGAGACTCCAAAAACATTCAGTACTTC. It yields the protein CATSRDSKNIQYF.

Worth noting for this clone: Sequence at one end of the junction differs from germline and may be a read error. The V call is TRBV7-7, the J call TRBJ2-1; 7 bases agree with TRBD1. The CDR3 is 15 residues long. Germline assignment: CDR1 SSHAT and CDR2 FNYEAQ (reference sequence). The DNA of the CDR3 is TGTGCTAGCAGCCCCCTAGTTTCAGGACAGGTAGAGCAGTTCTTC. Amino acid sequence: CASSPLVSGQVEQFF.

Concerning this clone: At one end, the junction sequence differs from germline, possibly due to a read error. V usage is TRBV19 and J usage is TRBJ2-1; 12 nucleotides match TRBD2. Germline CDR1 is LNHDA and CDR2 is SQIVND (reference sequence). The CDR3 is 18 amino acids. The CDR3 protein is CASNFGLAGIGGHNGQFF. Here the CDR3 DNA reads TGCGCCAGTAATTTCGGACTAGCGGGAATAGGTGGGCACAATGGGCAGTTCTTC.

The V and J genes are TRBV4-3 and TRBJ2-4; D possibly corresponds to TRBD1 (6 bases). CDR3 length equals 18 residues. V dropped 0 bases and J dropped 0 bases, with 15 bases sitting between them. The germline V gene has CDR1 LGHNA and CDR2 YSLEER. DNA for the CDR3: TGCGCCAGCAGCCAAGAAATCCAGGGGAGCAGAGCCAAAAACATTCAGTACTTC. Its translation is CASSQEIQGSRAKNIQYF.

This clone has just one count. This sequence joins TRBV20-1 and TRBJ2-5; possibly TRBD1 for D (5 bases). The better agreement between TRBJ2-7 and the DNA end casts doubt on the J call. The CDR3 covers 11 residues. Germline assignment: CDR1 DFQATT and CDR2 SNEGSKA (reference sequence). The CDR3 loop reads CSAIGHYEQYF. Here the CDR3 DNA reads TGCAGTGCTATAGGACACTACGAGCAGTACTTC.

The sample holds a few counts of this clone. The V call is TRBV27, the J call TRBJ2-7; D might be TRBD2 (6 bases). This CDR3 comprises 19 residues. V lost 0 bases to trimming and J lost 0 bases, with 21 bases between them. Germline V gives CDR1 MNHEY, CDR2 SMNVEV (reference sequence). The CDR3 protein is CASSLSRGTSGRTSYEQYF. The CDR3, as DNA: TGTGCCAGCAGTTTATCTCGGGGGACCTCCGGGAGAACCTCCTACGAGCAGTACTTC.

This clone appeared a single time. V usage is TRBV6-1 and J usage is TRBJ2-3, with TRBD2 matching 15 bases. The germline CDR1 and CDR2 sequences are MNHNS and SASEGT. The length of the CDR3 is 19 residues. The junction had 11 bases not matched to a gene; V was cut back by 2 bases and J by 5 bases. The CDR3 reads CASSERRTSGGAVIDTQYF. The DNA of the CDR3 is TGTGCCAGCAGTGAACGACGGACTAGCGGGGGGGCGGTGATAGATACGCAGTATTTT.

The chain carries TRBV19 and TRBJ2-2, with 11 bases lining up with TRBD2. CDR3 length equals 20 residues. Germline V lookup: CDR1 LNHDA, CDR2 SQIVND (reference sequence). With V trimmed by 3 bases and J by 7 bases, 19 bases remained unmatched. CDR3 coding DNA: TGTGCCAGTAGTATTCCCCTATTAGCCACTAGCGGGAGATTTAGCGGGGAGCTGTTTTTT. Translated, it gives CASSIPLLATSGRFSGELFF.

This clone was observed once. The chain joins TRBV9 to TRBJ2-7; perhaps TRBD2 as D (6 bases). Deletions cut 3 bases from V and 2 bases from J, with 12 bases between. The CDR3 contains 14 residues. Per germline, CDR1 SGDLS and CDR2 YYNGEE. The CDR3 DNA is TGTGCCAGCAGCGCGCGGGACGGCACCTACGAGCAGTACTTC. Translation: CASSARDGTYEQYF.

This chain uses TRBV11-2 with TRBJ2-7; the D gene is possibly TRBD1 (8 bases). V lost 1 base, J lost 4 bases, and 23 bases lay in between. The CDR3 is made up of 18 amino acids. Germline V lookup: CDR1 SGHAT, CDR2 FQNNGV. CDR3 sequence: CASSLASHRGGTIYEQYF. The CDR3 DNA sequence: TGTGCCAGCAGCTTAGCTAGTCACAGGGGGGGAACTATTTACGAGCAGTACTTC.

This clone appeared once. This sequence joins TRBV21-1 and TRBJ2-1; the table's D call, TRBD2, was not checked against the DNA. TRBV21-1 corresponds to a pseudogene. This CDR3 spans 19 amino acids. In DNA form, the CDR3 reads TGTGCCAGCAGCAAAGCGTGGACTAGCGGGGCGAGCTCCTACAATGAGCAGTTCTTC. It encodes CASSKAWTSGASSYNEQFF.

The gene calls are TRBV5-4 and TRBJ2-6; 9 nucleotides agree with TRBD2. Trimming cost V 3 bases and J 2 bases; bases outside gene matches: 12. CDR1 is SGHNT, CDR2 YYREEE, per germline (reference sequence). The CDR3 has 19 residues. Here the CDR3 reads CASSYESFAGGTGANVLTF. CDR3 DNA sequence: TGTGCCAGCAGCTACGAGTCCTTCGCGGGAGGGACTGGGGCCAACGTCCTGACTTTC.

The genes are TRBV28 and TRBJ2-3, with TRBD2 matching 7 bases. CDR3 length: 15 amino acids. The germline V gene encodes CDR1 MDHEN and CDR2 SYDVKM. Trimming cost V 5 bases and J 5 bases; bases outside gene matches: 10. The CDR3 sequence is CASSGTGPGGDTQYF. The CDR3 DNA is TGTGCCAGCAGTGGTACGGGCCCGGGAGGAGATACGCAGTATTTT.

This clone was seen only once. The V and J genes are TRBV5-1 and TRBJ2-3; 8 bases are shared with TRBD1. Germline V gene sequence: CDR1 SGHRS, CDR2 YFSETQ. CDR3 length: 18 amino acids. The junction had 14 bases not matched to a gene; V was cut back by 4 bases and J by 1 base. DNA of the CDR3: TGCGCCAGCAGCGAGGGGACAGGCGTCCCCTTGGGCACAGATACGCAGTATTTT. This sequence encodes CASSEGTGVPLGTDTQYF. Combining the CDR3 with reference TRBV5-1 and TRBJ2-3 gives the whole variable domain KAGVTQTPRYLIKTRGQQVTLSCSPISGHRSVSWYQQTPGQGLQFLFEYFSETQRNKGNFPGRFSGRQFSNSRSEMNVSTLELGDSALYLCASSEGTGVPLGTDTQYFGPGTRLTVL.

The chain links TRBV5-4 to TRBJ1-6; the match to TRBD1 covers 9 bases. There are 15 residues in the CDR3. The trim removed 0 bases at V and 10 bases at J, leaving 5 bases unmatched. Per germline, CDR1 SGHNT and CDR2 YYREEE (reference sequence). The CDR3 sequence is CASSLGDRVRSPLHF. For the CDR3, the DNA is TGTGCCAGCAGCTTGGGGGACAGGGTGAGGTCACCCCTCCACTTT.

This sequence joins TRBV5-6 and TRBJ2-1; 11 bases are a match to TRBD2. CDR3 length: 16 residues. Germline V lookup: CDR1 SGHDT, CDR2 YYEEEE. The trim removed 4 bases at V and 3 bases at J, leaving 6 bases unmatched. This chain's CDR3 is CASSDSTSGGYNEQFF. The CDR3 DNA reads TGTGCCAGCAGCGACTCCACTAGCGGGGGCTACAATGAGCAGTTCTTC.

J is TRBJ2-3 and V is TRBV29-1, with 12 bases matching TRBD2. The CDR3 covers 19 residues. Per germline, CDR1 SQVTM and CDR2 ANQGSEA. V lost 2 bases and J lost 3; bases outside the gene matches: 15. The CDR3 coding sequence is TGCAGCGTTGAAAAAGGGTCGGGGCTAGCGGGAGGGCGTACAGATACGCAGTATTTT. Translating gives CSVEKGSGLAGGRTDTQYF.

The chain carries TRBV7-9 and TRBJ2-5; TRBD2 might be the D (5 bases). Trimming stripped 4 bases from V and 4 bases from J, with 10 bases between. Germline CDR1 and CDR2: SEHNR and FQNEAQ (reference sequence). CDR3 length: 13 amino acids. The CDR3 DNA follows: TGTGCCAGCAGCTCAGGACTTGGAGAGACCCAGTACTTC. Protein sequence: CASSSGLGETQYF.